The sequence of this T cell receptor beta chain was determined in a study of regulatory T cells in long-lasting Graves disease (dated by TCRdb to the early 2020s). Some background on the complete study: In the newly diagnosed Graves' disease group, patients had been taking antithyroid drugs for less than 3 months. This study used TCR sequencing and RNA sequencing of peripheral blood to compare persistent Graves' disease patients against newly diagnosed Graves' disease patients. TCR sequencing covered about 13 persistent and roughly 20 newly diagnosed Graves' disease patients, 33 samples in total. The study took place in China and was registered as a clinical trial. What the study reported, not specific to this receptor: Persistent Graves' disease patients showed lower TCR Shannon entropy and fewer highly expanded clones than newly diagnosed patients, suggesting clonal expansion. Sequencing and analysis were limited to the TCR beta chain. Persistent disease showed preferential use of TRBV28, TRBJ1-2 and TRBJ2-5, whereas newly diagnosed disease favored TRBV20-1 and TRBJ2-1. More public clonotypes were shared among persistent patients (2,741) than among newly diagnosed patients (just under 1,000). The small sample size was acknowledged by the authors as a limitation that may reduce accuracy. Peripheral blood alone was examined, since thyroid tissue, which constituted the primary lesion, could not be accessed.

Library prep was done by multiplex PCR. The instrument was an Illumina HiSeq 4000. CDR3 regions were amplified by Arm-PCR with iRepertoire HTBI primers to construct TCR beta libraries. Gel purification was performed on PCR products prior to sequencing. In the authors' own workflow: Gene usage analysis of CDR3 amino acid clonotypes used the approximately 62 TRBV and about 15 TRBJ segments found across samples. COPE and FqMerger were used to merge the filtered high-quality paired reads into contigs. Contigs were aligned with BLAST to IMGT TRBV, TRBD and TRBJ reference genes, and CDR3 was defined per IMGT. Any clonotype with a frequency above 0.1% was counted as a highly expanded clone. Repertoire diversity was measured by Shannon entropy, and V-J evenness by the Gini coefficient. A clonotype found in more than one individual was treated as public. TCRdb handled the public reads itself, with Q25 trimming in fastp and clone calling in MiXCR, and kept productive beta chains. Each record represents a unique CDR3 protein, reported with the most common genes and DNA among its rows. Clone size and V and J calls follow TCRdb, not the original study. The sample records about 540,000 distinct CDR3 sequences, about 13% of which are singletons. Approximately 9.3% of the sample lies in the top ten.

The sample's time point, from its label and the paper: newly diagnosed GD, antithyroid drugs for less than 3 months. For both TCR sequencing and RNA sequencing, RNA was extracted from PBMCs in TRIzol. Graves' disease was diagnosed according to American Thyroid Association guidelines. The patients came from an endocrinology department in Xi'an, China. From each patient, 7.5 to 10 milliliters of peripheral blood was collected into an EDTA anticoagulant tube. Ficoll Paque Plus density gradient separation was used to isolate PBMCs, and no further T cell sorting was performed. An Agilent 2100 Bioanalyzer and agarose gel were used to assess RNA quality, and a NanoDrop 2000 was used to measure RNA concentration. Counted from cysteine to phenylalanine, this CDR3 has 17 amino acids. The CDR3 DNA has 51 bases and is translated from base 1. V lost 2 bases and J lost 5 bases, and the count of bases not matched to a germline gene is 9. CDR1 and CDR2 are read off the germline V gene as MNHNS and SASEGT.

This clonotype has just a few counts. Its cognate antigen has yet to be identified. Within one base of it there is no much larger clone, and no base qualities were kept. The data were also submitted as part of a second study, on T cells in Graves' hyperthyroidism and ophthalmopathy. That second publication adds: Stable Graves' hyperthyroidism was defined as the absence of progression to ophthalmopathy over 18 months of follow-up. Hyperthyroidism patients were newly diagnosed, with disease duration under 2 months, and aged 18 to 65 years. Any patient with an uncontrolled infection, another autoimmune disease, pregnancy or lactation was excluded. Clinical symptoms, serum thyroxine and TRAb, thyroid ultrasound, and orbital computed tomography formed the basis for the diagnoses. The TCR CDR3 was subjected to a first round of RT-PCR using the HTBI primer set and the Qiagen OneStep RT-PCR kit. Most expanded thyroid clonotypes (frequency above 0.001) were also detected in blood, a finding suggesting that blood repertoires may reflect thyroid immune responses. A 13 V-J signature model separated ophthalmopathy from stable hyperthyroidism, with nearly 90% sensitivity and about 81% specificity in cross-validation and 80%/75% in testing. In validation, the model predicted progression to ophthalmopathy a median of 6.5 months before onset, with 70% to 71% sensitivity and more than 72% specificity. TCR V-J signatures able to tell the groups apart were searched for in a discovery cohort of 95 to 100 patients, of whom roughly 42 had Graves' ophthalmopathy and around 58 had stable Graves' hyperthyroidism. An independent validation cohort of 18 to 20 hyperthyroidism patients and over 15 patients who later progressed to ophthalmopathy tested prospective prediction of ophthalmopathy. The roughly 91 discovery patients were randomly split 7:3 into training and test sets. In addition, the study compared T-cell repertoires in thyroid tissue and in blood from about six Graves' hyperthyroidism patients. Following sampling, methimazole starting at 30 mg daily was given to hyperthyroidism patients, and high-dose intravenous methylprednisolone was given to ophthalmopathy patients. The libraries were constructed in a second round of multiplex PCR and then size-selected and purified. The libraries were sequenced on an Illumina HiSeq2000 using paired-end 100 bp reads. SOAPnuke was used to process the raw data, removing reads that contained adapters or uncalled bases, had a mean Phred below 15, or lacked an exact match to the constant primer or identifier. High-quality paired reads were merged with COPE v1.2.5, and unique nucleotide sequences were defined as clonotypes. MiTCR v1.1 was used to align the clonotypes against IMGT TRBV, TRBD and TRBJ reference segments. Only V-J combinations with frequency above 0.0001, covering about 99% of repertoires, were analysed. The TCS score was defined as F50 (clonal expansion) divided by E x V (chaos), with BLOSUM62-based TCRdist calculated between CDR3 peptides within each V-J. Welch's t-statistics and random forest reduced approximately 520 V-J features to about 12, which were used in a naive Bayes classifier (R e1071). Sample size was not statistically predetermined, and blinding of investigators to group allocation was not performed. TCR Vbeta CDR3 sequencing of 120 to 150 peripheral blood samples (under 45 ophthalmopathy, 70 to 85 hyperthyroidism and approximately 17 progressor patients) is reported in the paper.

The TCR comes from a man aged 25 to 45 with Graves disease. Donor details come from another sample of the same person, matched by shared clones. The rearrangement combines TRBV6-1 with TRBJ2-7; TRBD2 fits 13 bases in the junction. The sample here was peripheral blood mononuclear cells (PBMCs), taken at new diagnosis, from a patient treated with antithyroid drugs. The CDR3 region has the sequence CASSEKYRTSGSHEQYF. The DNA sequence is TGTGCCAGCAGTGAAAAGTACCGGACTAGCGGGAGCCACGAGCAGTACTTC.